The next 8 T cell receptor beta chains were all read from a single sample in a study of blood T cell repertoires in COVID-19. Measured with immunoSEQ multiplex PCR; TCRdb has only the in-frame clones, and not every one. The sample lists roughly 250,000 clones, over 75% occurring once. The sequencing sample was made of peripheral blood. All receptors derive from a human donor in a cohort sampled during active COVID-19.

This chain connects TRBV6-5 to TRBJ2-7, with 12 bases that match TRBD2. Trimming took 0 bases from V and 7 from J; bases not matched to a gene: 7. The CDR3 length is 16 residues. CDR1 is MNHEY and CDR2 is SVGAGI in the germline V gene. In nucleotides, the CDR3 is TGTGCCAGCAGTTACTCCACTAGCGGGGGGCCAAGGGAGCAGTACTTC. Protein product: CASSYSTSGGPREQYF.

The chain couples TRBV3-1 (or the pseudogene TRBV3-2) to TRBJ2-3, with TRBD1 as a possible D gene (5 bases). The CDR3 has 13 residues. In germline, CDR1 is LGHDT, CDR2 YNNKEL (reference sequence). V dropped 7 bases and J dropped 4 bases, with 12 bases sitting between them. In DNA form, the CDR3 reads TGTGCCAGCAATCAGGGTTGGGCAGATACGCAGTATTTT. This translates into CASNQGWADTQYF.

This clone was picked up a small number of times. CDR3 in amino acids: CASSQDRSRLAGGEQFF. In DNA, the CDR3 is TGTGCCAGCAGCCAAGATCGGTCGAGACTAGCGGGAGGGGAGCAGTTCTTC. V is TRBV4-2 and J is TRBJ2-1; 14 nucleotides agree with TRBD2. J gave up 10 bases and V 0 bases, and 8 bases lay outside the gene matches. CDR3 length: 17 amino acids. Germline CDR1 reads LGHNA; CDR2 reads YNFKEQ.

V is TRBV3-1 (or the pseudogene TRBV3-2) and J is TRBJ1-1; perhaps TRBD1 as D (6 bases). Trimming stripped 4 bases from V and 4 bases from J, with 10 bases between. The CDR3 covers 13 residues. The germline V gene encodes CDR1 LGHDT and CDR2 YNNKEL (reference sequence). CDR3 DNA sequence: TGTGCCAGCAGCCGAATACAGGGCACTGAAGCTTTCTTT. This gives the protein CASSRIQGTEAFF.

This clone was found once. The V gene is TRBV6-1, the J gene TRBJ1-1; D possibly corresponds to TRBD1 (6 bases). Per germline, CDR1 MNHNS and CDR2 SASEGT. V was clipped by 0 bases and J by 7 bases, with 15 bases between them. The CDR3 is 15 residues long. As DNA, the CDR3 is TGTGCCAGCAGTGAAGCTCTAGCGGGGGGCATTGAAGCTTTCTTT. Its translation: CASSEALAGGIEAFF.

V and J are TRBV4-1 and TRBJ2-3, with 10 bases identical to TRBD1. The CDR3 is 16 amino acids. Germline V gene data show CDR1 as MGHRA and CDR2 as YSYEKL. With 1 base clipped from V and 5 bases from J, the junction kept 6 bases outside the gene matches. This CDR3 reads CASSQGDRGSGDTQYF. CDR3 in DNA: TGCGCCAGCAGCCAAGGGGACAGGGGCTCTGGAGATACGCAGTATTTT.

The count of this clone is one. This CDR3 reads CASSRTYSTEAFF. CDR3 nucleotides: TGTGCCAGTAGTCGGACATATAGTACTGAAGCTTTCTTT. The V call is TRBV19, the J call TRBJ1-1, with a tentative D call TRBD1 (5 bases). The CDR3 covers 13 residues. The germline V and J ends were trimmed by 5 bases and 5 bases, with 12 bases remaining between them. Germline V CDR1 and CDR2: LNHDA, SQIVND (reference sequence). Supplemented by reference TRBV19 and TRBJ1-1, the full variable domain reads DGGITQSPKYLFRKEGQNVTLSCEQNLNHDAMYWYRQDPGQGLRLIYYSQIVNDFQKGDIAEGYSVSREKKESFPLTVTSAQKNPTAFYLCASSRTYSTEAFFGQGTRLTVV.

The chain links TRBV7-9 to TRBJ2-1, with 8 bases lining up with TRBD2. Trimming at V came to 5 bases and at J to 6 bases, leaving 12 bases not matched to a gene. Germline V CDR1 and CDR2: SEHNR, FQNEAQ (reference sequence). The CDR3 runs to 16 residues. CDR3 nucleotide sequence: TGTGCCAGCAGCAACCCCGGACTAGCTTATGTCAATGAGCAGTTCTTC. As protein: CASSNPGLAYVNEQFF.